Listed below are T cell receptor beta chains from one sample, sequenced in a study of CD8 T cells in ankylosing spondylitis. TCRdb processed the 5' RACE reads anew with MiXCR; each CDR3 protein has one entry. In the table there are approximately 90,000 distinct CDR3 sequences, roughly 8% of which are singletons. The specimen was blood, either unsorted or a sorted T cell fraction (not recorded which). These receptors were collected from a male donor with ankylosing spondylitis or in good health (not recorded which). The CDR3 runs from the conserved cysteine through the conserved F or W. D genes are given only for firm matches. A row's size may be missing; if present it is once, few, many or a size class.

d_call: TRBD2
v_call: TRBV19
clone_size: few
j_call: TRBJ2-1
cdr3_nt: TGTGCCAGTAGTATAGTGCTAGCGGGGTACAATGAGCAGTTCTTC
cdr3_aa: CASSIVLAGYNEQFF

d_call: NA
v_call: TRBV7-6
clone_size: many
j_call: TRBJ1-3
cdr3_nt: TGTGCCAGCAGCTTAGGCGGCCGGGACACCATATATTTT
cdr3_aa: CASSLGGRDTIYF

d_call: NA
v_call: TRBV6-2/TRBV6-3
clone_size: many
j_call: TRBJ2-3
cdr3_nt: TGTGCCAGCAGTCCTCCCCTTATGAGGAGGGGGAGATCAGATACGCAGTATTTT
cdr3_aa: CASSPPLMRRGRSDTQYF

d_call: NA
v_call: TRBV6-1
clone_size: many
j_call: TRBJ1-1
cdr3_nt: TGTGCCAGCAGTCAGGGGATCCCGGGCACTGAAGCTTTCTTT
cdr3_aa: CASSQGIPGTEAFF

d_call: NA
v_call: TRBV29-1
clone_size: many
j_call: TRBJ2-1
cdr3_nt: TGCAGCGGACGGAGATACAATGAGCAGTTCTTC
cdr3_aa: CSGRRYNEQFF

d_call: TRBD1
v_call: TRBV12-3/TRBV12-4
clone_size: many
j_call: TRBJ2-7
cdr3_nt: TGTGCCAGCAGGGAGACAGGGACCTACGAGCAGTACTTC
cdr3_aa: CASRETGTYEQYF

d_call: NA
v_call: TRBV18
clone_size: many
j_call: TRBJ1-3
cdr3_nt: TGTGCCAGCTCACCCACAACCGGGCACCACGGAAACACCATATATTTT
cdr3_aa: CASSPTTGHHGNTIYF

d_call: NA
v_call: TRBV3-1
clone_size: many
j_call: TRBJ1-2
cdr3_nt: TGTGCCAGCAGCCATCCCGCCAGGGCTGACTATGGCTACACCTTC
cdr3_aa: CASSHPARADYGYTF

d_call: TRBD2
v_call: TRBV29-1
clone_size: NA
j_call: TRBJ2-7
cdr3_nt: TGCAGCGTGGGTCGGGCTAGCGGGTCCAACGCGCAGTACTTC
cdr3_aa: CSVGRASGSNAQYF

d_call: NA
v_call: TRBV7-8
clone_size: many
j_call: TRBJ2-1
cdr3_nt: TGTGCCAGCAGCTTAGGTGGAGGGGGCACCTACAATGAGCAGTTCTTC
cdr3_aa: CASSLGGGGTYNEQFF

d_call: NA
v_call: TRBV28
clone_size: few
j_call: TRBJ2-3
cdr3_nt: TGTGCCAGCAGTTTATACGGAGATACGCAGTATTTT
cdr3_aa: CASSLYGDTQYF

d_call: TRBD1
v_call: TRBV20-1
clone_size: many
j_call: TRBJ1-4
cdr3_nt: TGCAGTGCTAGAGATCGGAGGACAGGGACTAATGAAAAACTGTTTTTT
cdr3_aa: CSARDRRTGTNEKLFF

d_call: TRBD2
v_call: TRBV12-3/TRBV12-4
clone_size: many
j_call: TRBJ2-1
cdr3_nt: TGTGCCAGCAGTTTACAGGCGGGAGGGCCTCCCTACAATGAGCAGTTCTTC
cdr3_aa: CASSLQAGGPPYNEQFF

d_call: TRBD2
v_call: TRBV24-1
clone_size: many
j_call: TRBJ2-3
cdr3_nt: TGTGCCACCGGCGGGGGAGAAGGCACAGATACGCAGTATTTT
cdr3_aa: CATGGGEGTDTQYF

d_call: TRBD2
v_call: TRBV20-1
clone_size: many
j_call: TRBJ2-7
cdr3_nt: TGCAGTGCGGAAAGCGGGGCCTACGAGCAGTACTTC
cdr3_aa: CSAESGAYEQYF

d_call: TRBD2
v_call: TRBV5-1
clone_size: many
j_call: TRBJ2-3
cdr3_nt: TGCGCCAGCAGGGATAGCGGGAGCAGGTCGGATACGCAGTATTTT
cdr3_aa: CASRDSGSRSDTQYF

d_call: NA
v_call: TRBV29-1
clone_size: NA
j_call: TRBJ2-3
cdr3_nt: TGCAGCGTTCGGTACGCGGGCCCAGATACGCAGTATTTT
cdr3_aa: CSVRYAGPDTQYF

d_call: TRBD2
v_call: TRBV20-1
clone_size: many
j_call: TRBJ2-4
cdr3_nt: TGCAGTGCCACAGGGCGGGGGGGCCTCCAAAACATTCAGTACTTC
cdr3_aa: CSATGRGGLQNIQYF

d_call: NA
v_call: TRBV7-9
clone_size: NA
j_call: TRBJ1-1
cdr3_nt: TGTGCCAGCAGCTCAATGGACACGAACACTGAAGCTTTCTTT
cdr3_aa: CASSSMDTNTEAFF

d_call: NA
v_call: TRBV7-9
clone_size: many
j_call: TRBJ1-2
cdr3_nt: TGTGCCAGCAGCTTAGGAGGGGGCTACACCTTC
cdr3_aa: CASSLGGGYTF

d_call: TRBD1
v_call: TRBV7-2
clone_size: few
j_call: TRBJ1-2
cdr3_nt: TGTGCCAGCAGCCGAGAAAGGGACAGGGGTAACGGCTACACCTTC
cdr3_aa: CASSRERDRGNGYTF

d_call: NA
v_call: TRBV7-6
clone_size: few
j_call: TRBJ1-4
cdr3_nt: TGTGCCAGCAGCTCCGGGATCAGGGAAAAACTGTTTTTT
cdr3_aa: CASSSGIREKLFF

d_call: NA
v_call: TRBV7-2
clone_size: NA
j_call: TRBJ2-7
cdr3_nt: TGTGCCAGCAGCCCTAGTGGAGGCTCCTACGAGCAGTACTTC
cdr3_aa: CASSPSGGSYEQYF

d_call: NA
v_call: TRBV20-1
clone_size: many
j_call: TRBJ1-5
cdr3_nt: TGCAGTGCGTCGGCAGGACTATTCAATCAGCCCCAGCATTTT
cdr3_aa: CSASAGLFNQPQHF

d_call: TRBD2
v_call: TRBV7-8
clone_size: many
j_call: TRBJ2-1
cdr3_nt: TGTGCCAGCAGCCCACGCCCACTAGCGGGGGAAGGGTGGTACAATGAGCAGTTCTTC
cdr3_aa: CASSPRPLAGEGWYNEQFF

d_call: TRBD2
v_call: TRBV20-1
clone_size: NA
j_call: TRBJ2-3
cdr3_nt: TGCAGTGCTAGATCCAGCGGGAGGGCTGGGGGCACAGATACGCAGTATTTT
cdr3_aa: CSARSSGRAGGTDTQYF

d_call: NA
v_call: TRBV20-1
clone_size: NA
j_call: TRBJ1-2
cdr3_nt: TGCAGTGCCAGAGTGGTCCGAGGCTACACCTTC
cdr3_aa: CSARVVRGYTF

d_call: NA
v_call: TRBV20-1
clone_size: many
j_call: TRBJ1-4
cdr3_nt: TGCAGTGCCCACCCCGGAGGGAATGAAAAACTGTTTTTT
cdr3_aa: CSAHPGGNEKLFF

d_call: TRBD1
v_call: TRBV20-1
clone_size: many
j_call: TRBJ2-7
cdr3_nt: TGCAGTGCTAGACATTACAGGGGACCATCGAAATCAGGGGAGCAGTACTTC
cdr3_aa: CSARHYRGPSKSGEQYF

d_call: NA
v_call: TRBV29-1
clone_size: many
j_call: TRBJ2-2
cdr3_nt: TGCAGCGTCGGAGGATTCACCGGGGAGCTGTTTTTT
cdr3_aa: CSVGGFTGELFF

d_call: NA
v_call: TRBV20-1
clone_size: many
j_call: TRBJ2-5
cdr3_nt: TGCAGTGCTCCCACCGCGGTAGGGGATCAGGAGACCCAGTACTTC
cdr3_aa: CSAPTAVGDQETQYF

d_call: NA
v_call: TRBV6-5
clone_size: many
j_call: TRBJ2-5
cdr3_nt: TGTGCCAGCAGTTACCGGGGAGTAGAGACCCAGTACTTC
cdr3_aa: CASSYRGVETQYF

d_call: TRBD2
v_call: TRBV11-2
clone_size: many
j_call: TRBJ2-7
cdr3_nt: TGTGCCAGCAGGACCGCTAGCGGGACCTACGAGCAGTACTTC
cdr3_aa: CASRTASGTYEQYF

d_call: TRBD2
v_call: TRBV11-2
clone_size: many
j_call: TRBJ2-5
cdr3_nt: TGTGCCAGCAGCCGACTAGCGGGGGCCCGGAGCCAGTACTTC
cdr3_aa: CASSRLAGARSQYF

d_call: TRBD1
v_call: TRBV7-8
clone_size: many
j_call: TRBJ1-2
cdr3_nt: TGTGCCAGCAGCCTTACAGGGGGCCACCACTATGGCTACACCTTC
cdr3_aa: CASSLTGGHHYGYTF

d_call: TRBD1
v_call: TRBV6-1
clone_size: many
j_call: TRBJ2-5
cdr3_nt: TGTGCCACCAAGAGAACAGGGGTCCAGTACCAAGAGACCCAGTACTTC
cdr3_aa: CATKRTGVQYQETQYF

d_call: TRBD2
v_call: TRBV7-3
clone_size: many
j_call: TRBJ2-3
cdr3_nt: TGTGCCAGCAGCTCTCTAGGACTAGCGGGGGGTGCCCGCGGCCCAGATACGCAGTATTTT
cdr3_aa: CASSSLGLAGGARGPDTQYF

d_call: TRBD1
v_call: TRBV7-2
clone_size: few
j_call: TRBJ2-7
cdr3_nt: TGTGCCAGCAGCCAGGCCTCCCGGACAGGGAATTACGAGCAGTACTTC
cdr3_aa: CASSQASRTGNYEQYF

d_call: TRBD1
v_call: TRBV9
clone_size: many
j_call: TRBJ2-1
cdr3_nt: TGTGCCAGCAGCGTGGGACAGCTTGGCGGAGACAATGAGCAGTTCTTC
cdr3_aa: CASSVGQLGGDNEQFF

d_call: NA
v_call: TRBV20-1
clone_size: NA
j_call: TRBJ2-7
cdr3_nt: TGCAGTGCTAGCGGCACATCCTACGAGCAGTACTTC
cdr3_aa: CSASGTSYEQYF

d_call: NA
v_call: TRBV7-9
clone_size: many
j_call: TRBJ2-1
cdr3_nt: TGTGCCAGCAGCAACGCACGGGTCCCTTCCCACAATGAGCAGTTCTTC
cdr3_aa: CASSNARVPSHNEQFF

d_call: TRBD1
v_call: TRBV29-1
clone_size: many
j_call: TRBJ1-1
cdr3_nt: TGCAGCGTTGAAGTTGCAGGGGGGGCTGAAGCTTTCTTT
cdr3_aa: CSVEVAGGAEAFF

d_call: NA
v_call: TRBV11-2
clone_size: many
j_call: TRBJ1-3
cdr3_nt: TGTGCCAGCAGCTTAAGGTCCTGGGCAGAGGCTGGAAACACCATATATTTT
cdr3_aa: CASSLRSWAEAGNTIYF

d_call: NA
v_call: TRBV6-2/TRBV6-3
clone_size: many
j_call: TRBJ2-5
cdr3_nt: TGTGCCAGCAGTTCGAATCCGGCGACCCAGTACTTC
cdr3_aa: CASSSNPATQYF

d_call: NA
v_call: TRBV20-1
clone_size: many
j_call: TRBJ2-7
cdr3_nt: TGCAGTGCTAGACTAGAAGGCTACGAGCAGTACTTC
cdr3_aa: CSARLEGYEQYF

d_call: NA
v_call: TRBV4-3
clone_size: NA
j_call: TRBJ1-2
cdr3_nt: TGCGCCAGCAGCCAAGATGGTGGGCACAGCAAGTATGGCTACACCTTC
cdr3_aa: CASSQDGGHSKYGYTF

d_call: TRBD1
v_call: TRBV7-6
clone_size: many
j_call: TRBJ2-3
cdr3_nt: TGTGCCAGCAGCCTTAGAGTGGGACAGGGTCAGGATACGCAGTATTTT
cdr3_aa: CASSLRVGQGQDTQYF

d_call: NA
v_call: TRBV24-1
clone_size: many
j_call: TRBJ1-5
cdr3_nt: TGTGCCACCAGAGGGGACGCCTTCAATCAGCCCCAGCATTTT
cdr3_aa: CATRGDAFNQPQHF

d_call: TRBD1
v_call: TRBV7-6
clone_size: many
j_call: TRBJ1-6
cdr3_nt: TGTGCCAGCAGCTTAGCGCCCTCAGGGACAGGCGATAATTCACCCCTCCACTTT
cdr3_aa: CASSLAPSGTGDNSPLHF

d_call: NA
v_call: TRBV10-3
clone_size: many
j_call: TRBJ2-7
cdr3_nt: TGTGCCATCAGTGAGTCTAACTACTACGAGCAGTACTTC
cdr3_aa: CAISESNYYEQYF